The source of this T cell receptor (beta chain) is a study of blood T cell repertoires in COVID-19 (dated by TCRdb to 2020 to 2021). About the study as a whole: Collaborator samples came from the United States, Italy and Spain and covered acute and convalescent phases of COVID-19. The material from the prospective study consisted of cDNA or gDNA derived from T cells, B-cell-depleted T cells, or PBMCs. The dataset comprised deeply sampled blood TCRbeta repertoires from subjects exposed to, actively infected with, or recovered from COVID-19. The repertoires were released in a freely available public database intended as a resource for research on the immune response to SARS-CoV-2. Samples were obtained from the ongoing ImmuneRACE study (first 160 participants) and from approximately 1,200 subjects provided by 6 global collaborators. A de-identified subject ID, COVID-19 status, age in years and sex were almost always included in the sample metadata. HLA class I and class II types, where available, came from metadata supplied by the sample provider rather than from assay-based typing.

V lost 0 bases and J lost 3 bases; the stretch between them is 16 bases long. The germline V gene provides CDR1 SGHDT and CDR2 YYEEEE. The CDR3 spans 17 residues, from the cysteine through the phenylalanine. The sequence is cut down to CDR3 DNA, 51 bases in frame from base 1. Collaborating institutions collected whole blood in K2EDTA tubes following their own protocols. For TCRbeta analysis, collaborators shipped samples in one of three forms: frozen whole blood, isolated PBMCs, or DNA extracted from either of those sample types. Comment on this clone: It has no known antigen specificity. Qualities for individual bases were not recorded, and no much larger clone is one base off.

Study-level results and caveats: The amount of clinical and demographic metadata varied by source and participant and was provided uncurated.

TCRbeta CDR3 regions were amplified from genomic DNA by means of the immunoSEQ Assay, a bias-controlled multiplex PCR. As for how the authors treated the data: Within the assay, amplification of reference gene primers was used to estimate how many nucleated cells each sample contained. To quantify the absolute abundance of each unique TCRbeta CDR3 rearrangement, sequence reads were collapsed and filtered. For each sample, productive Simpson clonality was calculated as the square root of Simpson's diversity index over productive rearrangements. Sourced from immuneACCESS, this table was stored by TCRdb with only in-frame sequences that have V and J called. A share of the clones is absent; for the studies checked, an unresolved V gene accounts for under half, and the remainder has no known explanation. V and J calls and clone size follow that table, whereas D and trimming were derived from the DNA. The sample table shows about 120,000 clones, and roughly four fifths are seen once. The top ten clonotypes cover 7.9% of the sample.

Sample: peripheral blood. This clonotype was sampled from a human donor in a cohort sampled during active COVID-19. In this chain, TRBV5-6 is recombined with TRBJ1-3; possibly the D gene is TRBD1, per 6 matching bases. The CDR3 protein: CASSLVGGRGVGNTIYF. In nucleotides, the sequence is TGTGCCAGCAGCTTGGTCGGGGGGCGCGGTGTTGGAAACACCATATATTTT.